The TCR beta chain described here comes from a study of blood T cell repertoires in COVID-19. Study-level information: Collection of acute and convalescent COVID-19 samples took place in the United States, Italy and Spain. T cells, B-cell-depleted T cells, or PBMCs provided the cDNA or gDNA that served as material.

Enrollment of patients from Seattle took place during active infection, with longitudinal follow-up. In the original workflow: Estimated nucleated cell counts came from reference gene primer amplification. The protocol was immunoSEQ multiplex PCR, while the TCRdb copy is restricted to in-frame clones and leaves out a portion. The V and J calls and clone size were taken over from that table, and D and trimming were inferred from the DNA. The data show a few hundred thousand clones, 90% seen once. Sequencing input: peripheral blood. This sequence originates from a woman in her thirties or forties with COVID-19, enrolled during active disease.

CDR3 DNA: TGTGCCGAAGGGTCCTACGGGGTCGGTGAAGCTTTCTTT. It translates to CAEGSYGVGEAFF. The chain is built from TRBV5-4 and TRBJ1-1; no reliable D call. Trimming took off 10 bases at V and 7 bases at J, with 20 bases between the two ends. The CDR3 extends over 13 amino acids. Germline CDR1 and CDR2: SGHNT and YYREEE (reference sequence).